This T cell receptor (beta chain) comes out of a study of blood T cell repertoires in COVID-19. Whole-study context: Italy, Spain and the United States were the sources of the convalescent and acute COVID-19 samples. Sample material is recorded as cDNA or gDNA derived from T cells, B-cell-depleted T cells, or PBMCs.

The CDR3 loop spans 15 amino acids. Germline CDR1 reads SGHTA; CDR2 reads FQGTGA. The ends were cut back, 4 bases at V and 2 bases at J, with 11 bases in the middle. In the source study's methods: Counts of nucleated cells, estimated from reference gene primer amplification, were obtained. Profiling relied on immunoSEQ multiplex PCR, and the TCRdb table lists in-frame clones only, not all of them. The D gene and trimming were derived from the DNA, and the V and J assignments and clone size from that table. The sample records about 50,000 clones, around 88% being singletons. J is TRBJ2-2 and V is TRBV7-3; D uncertain. The material sequenced was peripheral blood. The source is an older woman with acute or convalescent COVID-19. The CDR3 nucleotides are TGTGCCAGCAGCTCCCTCCCCCTCAACACCGGGGAGCTGTTTTTT. Its protein is CASSSLPLNTGELFF.